The 26 T cell receptor beta chains below were found in one sample sequenced in a study of CD8+ T cells in alopecia areata. cDNA reverse transcribed from extracted RNA served as the sequencing template. Data came from immunoSEQ multiplex PCR; TCRdb stores just in-frame clones and leaves some out. Altogether over 200,000 clones are present, 50% to 60% being singletons, with the ten largest covering just over 0.45%. Sequencing was performed on CD4+ T cells sorted from blood, taken at week 0. These TCRs come from a human donor with alopecia areata.

This chain uses TRBV25-1 with TRBJ2-5; the D is unclear. Trimming pared 5 bases from V and 4 bases from J, leaving 11 bases between. Germline CDR1 reads MGHDK; CDR2 reads SYGVNS. The CDR3 is 13 amino acids. As DNA, the CDR3 is TGTGCCAGCAGTAAAAGAGTCGGAGAGACCCAGTACTTC. It specifies CASSKRVGETQYF. Looking up the rest from reference TRBV25-1 and TRBJ2-5 gives the full variable domain: EADIYQTPRYLVIGTGKKITLECSQTMGHDKMYWYQQDPGMELHLIHYSYGVNSTEKGDLSSESTVSRIRTEHFPLTLESARPSHTSQYLCASSKRVGETQYFGPGTRLLVL.

This clone occurred a few times. The rearrangement uses TRBV4-1 and TRBJ1-1; D may be TRBD1 (5 bases). With 4 bases removed from V and 0 bases from J, the gap between germline ends came to 9 bases. CDR1 MGHRA and CDR2 YSYEKL come from the germline V gene. There are 14 residues in the CDR3. The CDR3 DNA follows: TGCGCCAGCAGCCCCGGGGGACTGAACACTGAAGCTTTCTTT. As protein: CASSPGGLNTEAFF.

The chain has TRBV30 and TRBJ1-5, with D possibly being TRBD1 (5 bases). CDR3 size: 13 residues. V lost 3 bases to trimming and J lost 6 bases, with 12 bases between them. Per germline, CDR1 GTSNPN and CDR2 SVGIG (reference sequence). CDR3 sequence: CAWSLTGGQPQHF. The CDR3 bases are TGTGCCTGGAGCTTGACGGGGGGTCAGCCCCAGCATTTT.

This clone has only one observation. V usage is TRBV10-3 and J usage is TRBJ2-7; D not certain. The CDR3 spans 15 residues. Deletions cut 3 bases from V and 3 bases from J, with 15 bases between. Germline V CDR1 and CDR2: ENHRY, SYGVKD. For the CDR3, the DNA is TGTGCCATCAGTGAACCAGGAGCGCCGGGCTACGAGCAGTACTTC. This sequence encodes CAISEPGAPGYEQYF.

This clone has just a few counts. This rearrangement joins TRBV5-1 to TRBJ1-1, with 9 bases identical to TRBD1. Germline lookup yields CDR1 SGHRS and CDR2 YFSETQ. Trimming cost V 4 bases and J 0 bases; bases outside gene matches: 7. The CDR3 has 16 residues. CDR3 coding DNA: TGCGCCAGCAGCGGACAGGGGTTACTCATGAACACTGAAGCTTTCTTT. Its translation: CASSGQGLLMNTEAFF.

V gene TRBV6-5 combines with J gene TRBJ1-1; 8 nucleotides line up with TRBD1. This CDR3 spans 14 amino acids. V lost 4 bases and J lost 7; bases outside the gene matches: 8. In germline, CDR1 is MNHEY, CDR2 SVGAGI. The CDR3 nucleotides are TGTGCCAGCAGTTCGTCGACAGGGGCCATTGAAGCTTTCTTT. Its protein product is CASSSSTGAIEAFF.

Only one count was recorded for this clone. This chain joins TRBV7-9 and TRBJ1-1; D ambiguous. The CDR3 contains 13 residues. The ends were cut back, 2 bases at V and 3 bases at J, with 7 bases in the middle. Germline CDR1 and CDR2: SEHNR and FQNEAQ (reference sequence). The CDR3, as DNA: TGTGCCAGCAGCTTATCGCGGGACACTGAAGCTTTCTTT. It is translated as CASSLSRDTEAFF.

This chain uses TRBV18 with TRBJ2-7; D not resolved. Germline values: CDR1 KGHSH, CDR2 LQKENI. The CDR3 extends over 13 amino acids. The V end lost 0 bases, the J end lost 5 bases, and 8 bases lay between the germline ends. As DNA, the CDR3 is TGTGCCAGCTCACCACCTACGGCCGACGAGCAGTACTTC. Its translation is CASSPPTADEQYF.

The chain is built from TRBV6-5 and TRBJ2-7, with D perhaps TRBD1 or TRBD2 (6 bases each). In germline, CDR1 is MNHEY, CDR2 SVGAGI. V was trimmed by 6 bases and J by 4 bases, leaving 16 bases between them. This CDR3 is built from 14 residues. This chain's CDR3 is CASRRGDEEYEQYF. The CDR3 coding sequence is TGTGCCAGCAGGAGGGGGGACGAGGAATACGAGCAGTACTTC.

This clone was counted between two and nine times. The chain has TRBV9 and TRBJ2-1, with 8 bases lining up with TRBD2. V was pared by 0 bases and J by 7 bases, with 12 bases of the junction left unmatched. This CDR3 comprises 17 residues. Germline V gives CDR1 SGDLS, CDR2 YYNGEE. The CDR3 reads CASSVAVSGGQANEQFF. CDR3 coding DNA: TGTGCCAGCAGCGTAGCTGTAAGCGGGGGCCAGGCAAATGAGCAGTTCTTC.

V gene TRBV4-2 combines with J gene TRBJ2-3; the match to TRBD2 covers 10 bases. The length of the CDR3 is 16 residues. Germline CDR1 is LGHNA and CDR2 is YNFKEQ. J gave up 8 bases and V 0 bases, and 8 bases lay outside the gene matches. The CDR3 bases are TGTGCCAGCAGCCAAGATTCGAGCGGGGGGGCCGGTACGCAGTATTTT. Translated, it gives CASSQDSSGGAGTQYF.

The chain is built from TRBV30 and TRBJ1-6, with a tentative D call TRBD1 (6 bases). Trimming left V 0 bases short and J 14 bases short, with 20 bases between. CDR1 and CDR2 (germline): GTSNPN, SVGIG (reference sequence). This CDR3 spans 15 amino acids. The CDR3 here is CAWSVRGTPFKTLHF. As DNA, the CDR3 is TGTGCCTGGAGTGTAAGAGGGACACCTTTTAAGACCCTCCACTTT. Filled out from reference TRBV30 and TRBJ1-6, the complete variable domain reads SQTIHQWPATLVQPVGSPLSLECTVEGTSNPNLYWYRQAAGRGLQLLFYSVGIGQISSEVPQNLSASRPQDRQFILSSKKLLLSDSGFYLCAWSVRGTPFKTLHFGNGTRLTVT.

The chain employs TRBV5-1 and TRBJ2-3, with D uncertain. Germline values: CDR1 SGHRS, CDR2 YFSETQ. V was cut by 4 bases and J by 4 bases, with 7 bases left in between. This CDR3 comprises 12 residues. CDR3: CASSTASDTQYF. The DNA of the CDR3 is TGCGCCAGCAGCACGGCTTCAGATACGCAGTATTTT. The full variable domain, its missing parts supplied by reference TRBV5-1 and TRBJ2-3, is KAGVTQTPRYLIKTRGQQVTLSCSPISGHRSVSWYQQTPGQGLQFLFEYFSETQRNKGNFPGRFSGRQFSNSRSEMNVSTLELGDSALYLCASSTASDTQYFGPGTRLTVL.

The rearrangement uses TRBV6-1 and TRBJ1-2; perhaps TRBD1 as D (5 bases). The germline V and J ends were trimmed by 7 bases and 4 bases, with 13 bases remaining between them. Germline V gives CDR1 MNHNS, CDR2 SASEGT. This CDR3 contains 13 residues. CDR3 coding DNA: TGTGCCAGCACCCCTTCTGGGACCTATGGCTACACCTTC. It specifies CASTPSGTYGYTF.

The rearrangement joins TRBV29-1 to TRBJ2-1; D is unclear. Per germline, CDR1 SQVTM and CDR2 ANQGSEA. The CDR3 runs to 13 residues. CDR3 nucleotides: TGCAGTATGAAGGGTAGCTCCTACAATGAGCAGTTCTTC. Translating it yields CSMKGSSYNEQFF.

The V call is TRBV6-4, the J call TRBJ2-1; D is ambiguous. CDR1 and CDR2 from the germline V gene are MRHNA and SNTAGT. V was pared by 1 base and J by 7 bases, with 5 bases between. This CDR3 region has 12 residues. The CDR3 loop is CASSDYRNEQFF. CDR3 in DNA: TGTGCCAGCAGTGACTACCGGAATGAGCAGTTCTTC.

This clone has a handful of counts. CDR3 in amino acids: CASSHTDRAYTGELFF. The CDR3 bases are TGTGCCAGCAGCCATACCGACAGGGCTTACACCGGGGAGCTGTTTTTT. The chain has TRBV25-1 and TRBJ2-2; TRBD1 aligns across 7 bases. CDR1 MGHDK and CDR2 SYGVNS come from the germline V gene. The CDR3 is 16 residues long. J was trimmed by 3 bases and V by 6 bases; bases with no gene match: 10.

This clone has more than one count but fewer than ten. The gene calls are TRBV29-1 and TRBJ2-1; the match to TRBD1 covers 11 bases. The CDR3 is 14 amino acids. Germline loops: CDR1 SQVTM, CDR2 ANQGSEA. V lost 5 bases and J lost 5; bases outside the gene matches: 5. The CDR3 is CSVLDRGQHNEQFF. The CDR3 DNA follows: TGCAGCGTTCTGGACAGGGGGCAACACAATGAGCAGTTCTTC.

This clone appeared a few times. The chain combines TRBV7-9 with TRBJ2-7; the match to TRBD1 covers 7 bases. Germline V CDR1 and CDR2: SEHNR, FQNEAQ (reference sequence). Trimming took 5 bases from V and 5 from J; bases not matched to a gene: 6. This CDR3 has 13 residues. In DNA form, the CDR3 reads TGTGCCAGCAGCGCACAGGGGACCCACGAGCAGTACTTC. It is translated as CASSAQGTHEQYF.

The chain joins TRBV7-9 to TRBJ2-2; perhaps TRBD1 as D (6 bases). Trimming removed 5 bases at V and 8 bases at J, with 21 bases between. Germline-derived CDR1 and CDR2 are SEHNR and FQNEAQ (reference sequence). The CDR3 totals 16 residues. The CDR3 is CASSPPGVTSAGELFF. The CDR3 DNA sequence: TGTGCCAGCAGCCCTCCAGGGGTAACGTCGGCAGGGGAGCTGTTTTTT.

This sequence joins TRBV13 and TRBJ2-3; the D is unclear. The CDR3 spans 12 residues. Germline-derived CDR1 and CDR2 are PRHDT and FYEKMQ (reference sequence). V was pared by 4 bases and J by 1 base, with 3 bases between. The CDR3 spells CASSWGTDTQYF. The CDR3 DNA follows: TGTGCCAGCAGCTGGGGCACAGATACGCAGTATTTT.

The chain couples TRBV6-6 to TRBJ1-1; D ambiguous. CDR3 length equals 13 residues. Germline CDR1 MNHNY, CDR2 SVGAGI (reference sequence). V lost 0 bases and J 5 bases, leaving 7 bases between the germline ends. The DNA for the CDR3 is TGTGCCAGCAGTTACTCCGGAGGGACTGAAGCTTTCTTT. Its translation: CASSYSGGTEAFF.

The J gene is TRBJ1-2, the V gene TRBV11-2; D gene unclear. Trimming shortened V by 1 base and J by 4 bases, and 13 bases separated the two germline ends. CDR1 SGHAT and CDR2 FQNNGV come from the germline V gene. CDR3 length: 15 residues. CDR3 sequence: CASSLGDGSVYGYTF. The DNA of the CDR3 is TGTGCCAGCAGCTTAGGTGACGGGAGTGTCTATGGCTACACCTTC.

This clone was observed a handful of times. The chain couples TRBV18 to TRBJ2-6; D call uncertain. Trimming shortened V by 1 base and J by 0 bases, and 13 bases separated the two germline ends. CDR3 length equals 18 residues. Germline values: CDR1 KGHSH, CDR2 LQKENI. DNA for the CDR3: TGTGCCAGCTCACCACTAGGAGCGCAGACCTCTGGGGCCAACGTCCTGACTTTC. It yields the protein CASSPLGAQTSGANVLTF.

V is TRBV18 and J is TRBJ2-3; unclear D gene. CDR3 length equals 14 residues. CDR1 is KGHSH, CDR2 LQKENI, per germline. V was pared by 0 bases and J by 0 bases, with 4 bases between. The CDR3 bases are TGTGCCAGCTCACCACCGCCGAGCACAGATACGCAGTATTTT. Encoded protein: CASSPPPSTDTQYF.

V gene TRBV29-1 combines with J gene TRBJ1-1; 7 bases line up with TRBD1. V trimming: 3 bases; J trimming: 3 bases; junction bases outside the gene matches: 1. The V gene's germline CDR1 is SQVTM and CDR2 ANQGSEA. CDR3 length equals 12 residues. The CDR3 region has the DNA TGCAGCGTTGAGCAGGGGGACACTGAAGCTTTCTTT. Translated: CSVEQGDTEAFF.